These 25 T cell receptor beta chains were all obtained from the same sample, sequenced in a study of T cell therapy after organ transplantation. Which antigens these TCRs recognize remains unknown. The protocol was immunoSEQ multiplex PCR, while the TCRdb copy is restricted to in-frame clones and leaves out a portion. The sample carries fewer than 25,000 clones, roughly four fifths recorded once. The time point here: 4-8 weeks after completion of therapy. The sample was CD8+ T cells from blood, taken after autologous CMV-specific T cell therapy. The receptors come from a human patient who had received a solid organ transplant and had CMV disease. Some T cells may have originated in the graft donor.

The rearrangement links TRBV4-2 to TRBJ1-2, with 7 bases fitting TRBD1. V dropped 0 bases and J dropped 3; count of bases not matched to a gene: 7. This CDR3 contains 16 residues. The germline CDR1 and CDR2 sequences are LGHNA and YNFKEQ. CDR3 bases: TGTGCCAGCAGCCAAGATCCCGGACAGGTCGACTATGGCTACACCTTC. This gives the protein CASSQDPGQVDYGYTF.

This clone came up a few times. The V call is TRBV2, the J call TRBJ2-1, with 10 bases fitting TRBD2. The CDR3 covers 15 residues. Trimming removed 4 bases from V and 2 bases from J; junction bases left unmatched: 2. Germline-derived CDR1 and CDR2 are SNHLY and FYNNEI. CDR3 sequence (DNA): TGTGCCAGCAGTGCTAGCGGGAGCGCCTACAATGAGCAGTTCTTC. Its translation: CASSASGSAYNEQFF.

In this sample, this clone is medium-sized. J is TRBJ2-1 and V is TRBV25-1; TRBD2 matches at 8 bases. The V segment lost 1 base and the J segment 6 bases; nucleotides outside the gene matches: 2. Germline CDR1 reads MGHDK; CDR2 reads SYGVNS. The CDR3 has 14 residues. Here the CDR3 reads CASSELTSGNEQFF. The CDR3 nucleotides are TGTGCCAGCAGTGAATTAACTAGCGGCAATGAGCAGTTCTTC.

The rearrangement uses TRBV13 and TRBJ2-7, with 9 bases identical to TRBD2. The V gene end was trimmed by 4 bases and the J gene end by 7 bases; junction bases not matched to a gene: 20. This CDR3 spans 18 amino acids. Looked up from germline, CDR1 is PRHDT and CDR2 is FYEKMQ (reference sequence). The CDR3 DNA is TGTGCCAGCAGCTCCTCTTTTGCCAGCGGGGGGATTCGTTGGGAGCAGTACTTC. As protein: CASSSSFASGGIRWEQYF.

The rearrangement joins TRBV6-5 to TRBJ1-6; 8 positions agree with TRBD1. J lost 9 bases, V lost 7 bases, and 11 bases had no gene match. Germline V gene data show CDR1 as MNHEY and CDR2 as SVGAGI. CDR3 length equals 15 residues. CDR3 in DNA: TGTGCCAGCACCGAATTGGGGACAGGAGGTTCACCCCTCCACTTT. Translation gives CASTELGTGGSPLHF.

The chain is built from TRBV30 and TRBJ2-3; D possibly uses TRBD1 or TRBD2 (5 bases each). This CDR3 has 14 residues. The V end was cut by 0 bases, the J end by 6 bases, with 13 bases between. CDR1 and CDR2 from the germline V gene are GTSNPN and SVGIG (reference sequence). CDR3 nucleotides: TGTGCCTGGAGTGTAGGGGTGACTACCGATACGCAGTATTTT. It yields the protein CAWSVGVTTDTQYF.

This rearrangement joins TRBV7-9 to TRBJ1-4; 7 positions agree with TRBD1. CDR1 is SEHNR and CDR2 is FQNEAQ in the germline V gene (reference sequence). After removal of 6 bases from V and 4 bases from J, the junction contained 11 bases not matched to a gene. The CDR3 has 16 amino acids. CDR3 sequence reads: CASRRTGRTFNEKLFF. For the CDR3, the DNA is TGTGCCAGCAGACGGACAGGTCGGACCTTTAATGAAAAACTGTTTTTT.

This chain joins TRBV19 and TRBJ2-2; D might be TRBD2 (6 bases). With 0 bases removed from V and 5 bases from J, the gap between germline ends came to 13 bases. CDR3 length: 16 residues. Germline CDR1 is LNHDA and CDR2 is SQIVND (reference sequence). CDR3 DNA sequence: TGTGCCAGTAGTATAGATATGCAGGAGGGGACCGGGGAGCTGTTTTTT. This encodes CASSIDMQEGTGELFF.

The rearrangement joins TRBV7-8 to TRBJ1-3, with D possibly TRBD1 on 5 matching bases. Germline V gene sequence: CDR1 SGHVS, CDR2 FQNEAQ. V dropped 5 bases and J dropped 2 bases, with 10 bases sitting between them. CDR3 length: 14 amino acids. This CDR3 reads CASSPATAGNTIYF. CDR3 nucleotide sequence: TGTGCCAGCAGCCCCGCGACAGCTGGAAACACCATATATTTT.

This chain connects TRBV25-1 to TRBJ1-1; possibly TRBD1 for D (5 bases). Trimming removed 6 bases at V and 1 base at J, with 9 bases between. This CDR3 region has 13 residues. The V gene's germline CDR1 is MGHDK and CDR2 SYGVNS. CDR3 residues: CASSPGANTEAFF. The CDR3 bases are TGTGCCAGCAGCCCCGGGGCGAACACTGAAGCTTTCTTT.

This clone was recorded once. The rearrangement uses TRBV6-4 and TRBJ2-5; TRBD1 agrees at 11 bases. The length of the CDR3 is 15 residues. Germline CDR1 and CDR2: MRHNA and SNTAGT. V trimming: 5 bases; J trimming: 2 bases; junction bases outside the gene matches: 4. The CDR3 region is CASSQGTGGQETQYF. CDR3 in DNA: TGTGCCAGCAGTCAGGGGACAGGGGGGCAAGAGACCCAGTACTTC.

This clone showed up just a few times. The chain is built from TRBV13 and TRBJ1-1; D is unresolved. Germline V gene lookup returns CDR1 PRHDT and CDR2 FYEKMQ (reference sequence). The CDR3 is made up of 16 amino acids. The germline V and J ends were trimmed by 0 bases and 5 bases, with 16 bases remaining between them. CDR3: CASSLGGGWGKTEAFF. The CDR3 DNA reads as TGTGCCAGCAGCTTAGGCGGAGGGTGGGGTAAGACTGAAGCTTTCTTT. Complete variable domain (other parts from reference TRBV13 and TRBJ1-1): AAGVIQSPRHLIKEKRETATLKCYPIPRHDTVYWYQQGPGQDPQFLISFYEKMQSDKGSIPDRFSAQQFSDYHSELNMSSLELGDSALYFCASSLGGGWGKTEAFFGQGTRLTVV.

This clone was counted a single time. J is TRBJ2-2 and V is TRBV11-2; TRBD2 is a possible D gene (5 bases). Germline CDR1 and CDR2: SGHAT and FQNNGV. The CDR3 runs 15 residues. The V end lost 5 bases, the J end lost 4 bases, and 14 bases lay between the germline ends. CDR3: CASSPVARGTGELFF. For the CDR3, the DNA is TGTGCCAGCAGCCCCGTGGCCCGGGGCACCGGGGAGCTGTTTTTT. Full variable domain (missing parts from reference TRBV11-2 and TRBJ2-2): EAGVAQSPRYKIIEKRQSVAFWCNPISGHATLYWYQQILGQGPKLLIQFQNNGVVDDSQLPKDRFSAERLKGVDSTLKIQPAKLEDSAVYLCASSPVARGTGELFFGEGSRLTVL.

The chain carries TRBV7-8 and TRBJ2-1; 8 positions match TRBD1. The CDR3 length is 16 residues. CDR1 and CDR2 from the germline V gene are SGHVS and FQNEAQ. Unmatched junction bases numbered 5, after V lost 4 bases and J lost 0 bases. CDR3 amino acids: CASSWQQGGSYNEQFF. Here the CDR3 DNA reads TGTGCCAGCAGCTGGCAACAGGGGGGCTCCTACAATGAGCAGTTCTTC.

On this clone: Germline and junction disagree at one end, which may indicate a read error. Other DNA sequences in this specimen translate into the identical CDR3. The chain uses TRBV7-9 and TRBJ1-2; D is possibly TRBD1 (6 bases). Germline loops: CDR1 SEHNR, CDR2 FQNEAQ (reference sequence). The CDR3 extends over 14 amino acids. The CDR3 region has the DNA TGTGCCAGCAGCCACCGGGACACTATCTATGGTTACACCTTC. Encoded protein: CASSHRDTIYGYTF. The entire variable domain, with the rest obtained from reference TRBV7-9 and TRBJ1-2, is as follows: DTGVSQNPRHKITKRGQNVTFRCDPISEHNRLYWYRQTLGQGPEFLTYFQNEAQLEKSRLLSDRFSAERPKGSFSTLEIQRTEQGDSAMYLCASSHRDTIYGYTFGSGTRLTVV.

This clone showed up just a few times. This sequence joins TRBV4-2 and TRBJ1-4, with no clear D. The length of the CDR3 is 13 residues. CDR1 is LGHNA, CDR2 YNFKEQ, per germline. V was pared by 6 bases and J by 7 bases, with 12 bases between. This chain's CDR3 is CASRKGEFEKLFF. The CDR3 coding sequence is TGTGCCAGCAGGAAGGGAGAATTTGAAAAACTGTTTTTT.

V gene TRBV29-1 combines with J gene TRBJ2-5; TRBD2 is a possible D gene (6 bases). The germline V gene encodes CDR1 SQVTM and CDR2 ANQGSEA. V was trimmed by 2 bases and J by 2 bases, leaving 15 bases between them. The CDR3 length is 15 residues. CDR3 in amino acids: CSVEPGGAGQETQYF. In DNA form, the CDR3 reads TGCAGCGTTGAACCGGGCGGGGCGGGGCAAGAGACCCAGTACTTC.

This clone has a single count. The chain uses TRBV5-1 and TRBJ2-2; no clear D. The CDR3 totals 14 residues. Germline V gives CDR1 SGHRS, CDR2 YFSETQ. Trimming removed 0 bases at V and 0 bases at J, with 3 bases between. CDR3 loop: CASSLAANTGELFF. Written as DNA, the CDR3 is TGCGCCAGCAGCTTGGCAGCGAACACCGGGGAGCTGTTTTTT.

This chain connects TRBV11-2 to TRBJ1-1; 7 bases are a match to TRBD1. CDR1 SGHAT and CDR2 FQNNGV come from the germline V gene. CDR3 length: 16 residues. The ends lost 5 bases at V and 4 bases at J; junction bases unmatched: 13. The CDR3 DNA is TGTGCCAGCAGCCGCCTTAGAGGACAGGATGGCACTGAAGCTTTCTTT. This sequence encodes CASSRLRGQDGTEAFF.

V gene TRBV6-5 combines with J gene TRBJ1-4; no reliable D call. Germline V gene data show CDR1 as MNHEY and CDR2 as SVGAGI. The V end was cut by 0 bases, the J end by 2 bases, with 7 bases between. The CDR3 runs to 15 residues. The CDR3 reads CASSYSGGTNEKLFF. CDR3 coding DNA: TGTGCCAGCAGTTACTCAGGTGGCACTAATGAAAAACTGTTTTTT.

This chain uses TRBV15 with TRBJ2-2; D unclear. The V and J ends lost 3 bases and 6 bases respectively, with 11 bases between them. The CDR3 spans 14 residues. Germline loops: CDR1 LNHNV, CDR2 YYDKDF (reference sequence). The CDR3 is CATSSYTGSGELFF. The CDR3 region has the DNA TGTGCCACCAGCAGTTACACTGGGTCCGGGGAGCTGTTTTTT.

The chain couples TRBV5-8 to TRBJ2-7; no firm D call. This CDR3 spans 15 amino acids. The V and J ends lost 7 bases and 6 bases respectively, with 23 bases between them. Germline CDR1 is SGHTS and CDR2 is YDEGEE. The CDR3 loop reads CASELGTSVSGEQYF. The DNA for the CDR3 is TGTGCCAGCGAACTTGGTACCAGTGTTTCAGGCGAGCAGTACTTC. The full variable domain, completed using reference TRBV5-8 and TRBJ2-7, is EAGVTQSPTHLIKTRGQQATLRCSPISGHTSVYWYQQALGLGLQFLLWYDEGEERNRGNFPPRFSGRQFPNYSSELNVNALELEDSALYLCASELGTSVSGEQYFGPGTRLTVT.

The genes are TRBV30 and TRBJ2-2; D not certain. The germline CDR1 and CDR2 sequences are GTSNPN and SVGIG (reference sequence). Trimming cost V 1 base and J 5 bases, with 8 bases left between them. The CDR3 has 13 amino acids. CDR3 DNA sequence: TGTGCCTGGAGTGGAAGTGGAACCGGGGAGCTGTTTTTT. Translated, it gives CAWSGSGTGELFF.

The J gene is TRBJ2-5, the V gene TRBV6-5; D remains ambiguous. The tail of the sequence fits TRBJ2-7 better, so the J call may be wrong. The CDR3 is 14 residues long. Germline V gene lookup returns CDR1 MNHEY and CDR2 SVGAGI. CDR3 bases: TGTGCCAGCAGTTCAAATCCCCGCTCCTACGAGCAGTACTTC. This codes for CASSSNPRSYEQYF.

The chain joins TRBV27 to TRBJ1-5; 8 bases agree with TRBD1. V was pared by 1 base and J by 7 bases, with 3 bases of the junction left unmatched. Germline V gives CDR1 MNHEY, CDR2 SMNVEV (reference sequence). The CDR3 covers 14 residues. The CDR3 loop reads CASSLWAGGQPQHF. The DNA for the CDR3 is TGTGCCAGCAGTTTATGGGCAGGGGGCCAGCCCCAGCATTTT.